The 13 T cell receptor beta chains reported below all come from one sample, sequenced in a study of early stage breast cancer tumors. This table comes from immunoSEQ multiplex PCR, and its TCRdb copy is limited to in-frame clones, with some not included. The repertoire has roughly 49,000 clones, 78% of them found once; the top ten carry roughly 3.5%. Sequencing was done on a sample of blood. These receptors were taken from a person aged 40 to 50 with breast cancer.

The chain employs TRBV7-2 and TRBJ2-2, with D tentatively TRBD2 (6 bases). There are 15 residues in the CDR3. Trimming cost V 1 base and J 8 bases, with 14 bases left between them. Germline V gene data show CDR1 as SGHTA and CDR2 as FQGNSA. DNA of the CDR3: TGTGCCAGCAGCTTAGAATGGAGGGATAGGGGGGAGCTGTTTTTT. Translated: CASSLEWRDRGELFF.

V is TRBV5-1 and J is TRBJ2-7; possibly TRBD1 for D (6 bases). Germline V lookup: CDR1 SGHRS, CDR2 YFSETQ. Trimming shortened V by 0 bases and J by 5 bases, and 15 bases separated the two germline ends. The CDR3 has 15 amino acids. The CDR3 sequence: CASSLAGTGTHEQYF. The CDR3 region has the DNA TGCGCCAGCAGCTTGGCCGGAACAGGGACCCACGAGCAGTACTTC.

The J gene is TRBJ2-3, the V gene TRBV7-2; 7 bases align to TRBD2. The CDR3 loop spans 14 amino acids. V shed 1 base and J 9 bases; nucleotides not matched to a gene: 7. Germline V lookup: CDR1 SGHTA, CDR2 FQGNSA. The chain's CDR3 is CASSLGLAVRTQYF. For the CDR3, the DNA is TGTGCCAGCAGCTTAGGCCTAGCGGTAAGAACGCAGTATTTT.

The V call is TRBV15, the J call TRBJ2-7; D ambiguous. The V and J ends lost 4 bases and 4 bases respectively, with 11 bases between them. The CDR3 has 13 amino acids. Germline CDR1 reads LNHNV; CDR2 reads YYDKDF (reference sequence). For the CDR3, the DNA is TGTGCCACCAGCACCACGGCGGAATACGAGCAGTACTTC. It specifies CATSTTAEYEQYF.

The V call is TRBV25-1, the J call TRBJ2-7; D is unclear. V lost 5 bases and J lost 2, with 10 bases in between. Germline CDR1 and CDR2: MGHDK and SYGVNS. The CDR3 totals 13 residues. The CDR3 loop is CASSNFNTYEQYF. The DNA for the CDR3 is TGTGCCAGCAGTAACTTTAATACCTACGAGCAGTACTTC.

This chain uses TRBV19 with TRBJ2-7; D unresolved. Trimming stripped 4 bases from V and 0 bases from J, with 10 bases between. The V gene's germline CDR1 is LNHDA and CDR2 SQIVND (reference sequence). This CDR3 is built from 14 residues. The CDR3 loop is CASSSWAYSYEQYF. The CDR3 DNA sequence: TGTGCCAGTAGTAGTTGGGCATACTCCTACGAGCAGTACTTC.

V is TRBV5-1 and J is TRBJ1-3, with 7 bases that match TRBD1. Trimming removed 3 bases from V and 10 bases from J; junction bases left unmatched: 7. The CDR3 is 13 amino acids. CDR1 is SGHRS and CDR2 is YFSETQ in the germline V gene. The CDR3: CASSYGQAGTIYF. The CDR3 region has the DNA TGCGCCAGCAGCTACGGACAGGCTGGGACCATATATTTT. The full variable domain, in which reference TRBV5-1 and TRBJ1-3 provide the parts outside the CDR3, is KAGVTQTPRYLIKTRGQQVTLSCSPISGHRSVSWYQQTPGQGLQFLFEYFSETQRNKGNFPGRFSGRQFSNSRSEMNVSTLELGDSALYLCASSYGQAGTIYFGEGSWLTVV.

This clone occurred a few times. The V and J genes are TRBV19 and TRBJ2-2; D unresolved. The CDR3 covers 15 residues. V was trimmed by 2 bases and J by 5 bases, leaving 12 bases between them. The germline V gene has CDR1 LNHDA and CDR2 SQIVND (reference sequence). The CDR3 DNA follows: TGTGCCAGTAGTATATCGGCAGGTGGTACCGGGGAGCTGTTTTTT. Translated, it gives CASSISAGGTGELFF.

The genes are TRBV6-1 and TRBJ1-1; possibly TRBD1 for D (5 bases). The germline V gene encodes CDR1 MNHNS and CDR2 SASEGT. With 6 bases removed from V and 0 bases from J, the gap between germline ends came to 11 bases. The CDR3 has 14 amino acids. The CDR3 sequence is CASSPGPMNTEAFF. The CDR3 DNA sequence: TGTGCCAGCAGCCCGGGACCGATGAACACTGAAGCTTTCTTT.

Regarding this clone: Mismatch with germline at one junction end may stem from a read error. The J gene is TRBJ2-7, the V gene TRBV10-3; either TRBD1 or TRBD2 may fit D (5 bases each). The CDR3 consists of 13 residues. In germline, CDR1 is ENHRY, CDR2 SYGVKD. CDR3 region: CAISESDGTQFDF. The CDR3 DNA is TGTGCCATCAGTGAGTCGGACGGGACGCAGTTCGACTTC.

The chain couples TRBV27 to TRBJ2-1; TRBD2 is a possible D gene (6 bases). Germline CDR1 and CDR2: MNHEY and SMNVEV (reference sequence). The germline V and J ends were trimmed by 8 bases and 8 bases, with 13 bases remaining between them. The CDR3 length is 12 residues. CDR3 nucleotide sequence: TGTGCCAGCGTCGGGACTTACCATGAGCAGTTCTTC. Translation gives CASVGTYHEQFF.

This rearrangement joins TRBV29-1 to TRBJ2-7; TRBD1 matches at 12 bases. Per germline, CDR1 SQVTM and CDR2 ANQGSEA. V lost 4 bases to trimming and J lost 6 bases; unmatched junction nucleotides: 7. This CDR3 comprises 14 residues. This CDR3 reads CSVVGGQGAGEQYF. The CDR3 DNA is TGCAGCGTTGTTGGGGGACAGGGGGCGGGCGAGCAGTACTTC.

The chain is built from TRBV19 and TRBJ2-7; D remains unclear. The V and J ends lost 1 base and 2 bases respectively, with 12 bases between them. The CDR3 extends over 15 amino acids. Looked up from germline, CDR1 is LNHDA and CDR2 is SQIVND (reference sequence). The CDR3 sequence is CASSIGQVGAYEQYF. The CDR3 nucleotides read TGTGCCAGTAGTATAGGGCAGGTTGGGGCCTACGAGCAGTACTTC.